What follows is one T cell receptor (beta chain) and its context. Per the original methods: How many nucleated cells were present was estimated from reference gene primer amplification. Repertoires were generated with immunoSEQ multiplex PCR, while TCRdb's copy carries only in-frame clones and drops some. The V and J calls and clone size are taken from that table; D and trimming were inferred from the DNA. The sample has 40,000 to 55,000 clones, more than 70% seen once. The data were taken from a study of blood T cell repertoires in COVID-19. Study-level background: Italy, Spain and the United States were the sources of the convalescent and acute COVID-19 samples. PBMCs, B-cell-depleted T cells, or T cells provided the cDNA or gDNA that made up the material.

The CDR3 sequence is 14 residues long. The germline V gene encodes CDR1 KGHSH and CDR2 LQKENI. Trimming cost V 3 bases and J 5 bases; bases outside gene matches: 6. Sequencing was carried out using peripheral blood. The rearrangement joins TRBV18 to TRBJ1-1; TRBD1 matches 7 bases. This TCR was recovered from a human donor in a cohort sampled during active COVID-19. CDR3 in DNA: TGTGCCAGCTCACCGGTCCAGGGGGGTACTGAAGCTTTCTTT. Its protein product is CASSPVQGGTEAFF.